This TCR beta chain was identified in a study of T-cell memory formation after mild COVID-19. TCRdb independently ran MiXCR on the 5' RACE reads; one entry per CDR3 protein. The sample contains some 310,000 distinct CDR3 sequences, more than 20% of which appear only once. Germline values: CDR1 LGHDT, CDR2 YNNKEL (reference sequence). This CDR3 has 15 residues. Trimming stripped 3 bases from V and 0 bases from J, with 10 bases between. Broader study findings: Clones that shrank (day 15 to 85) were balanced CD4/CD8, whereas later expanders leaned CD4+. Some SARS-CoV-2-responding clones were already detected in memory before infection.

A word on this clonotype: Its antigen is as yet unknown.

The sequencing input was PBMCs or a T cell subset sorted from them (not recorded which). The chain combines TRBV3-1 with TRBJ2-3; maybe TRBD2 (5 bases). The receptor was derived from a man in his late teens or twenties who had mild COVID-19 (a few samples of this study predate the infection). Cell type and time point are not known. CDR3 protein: CASSQVATSTDTQYF. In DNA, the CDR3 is TGTGCCAGCAGCCAGGTAGCGACTAGCACAGATACGCAGTATTTT.